This TCR beta chain was documented in a study of T-cell memory formation after mild COVID-19. For the study at large: Each donor largely had its own TCR clusters.

CDR1 and CDR2 from the germline V gene are SGHTA and FQGTGA. CDR3 length: 13 residues. The germline V and J ends were trimmed by 6 bases and 6 bases, with 15 bases remaining between them. This clonotype showed up just a few times. The antigen is undetermined. Researchers used 5'RACE with constant-segment primers to make TCR alpha and TCR beta cDNA libraries that carry sample barcodes and UMIs. TCRdb itself ran the 5' RACE reads through MiXCR, one entry per CDR3 protein. The sample holds 150,000 to 200,000 distinct CDR3 sequences; over 20% are singletons and the top ten take 23%. Findings of the study overall: The authors left the SARS-CoV-2 specificity of second-wave clones peaking on day 37 unconfirmed.

The source of this sequence is an adult woman who had mild COVID-19 (a few samples of this study predate the infection). Cell type and time point are not known. The sequencing input was PBMCs or a T cell subset sorted from them (not recorded which). The V call is TRBV7-3, the J call TRBJ2-7; TRBD1 is a possible D gene (6 bases). This CDR3 reads CASSSLQGSEQYF. CDR3 coding DNA: TGTGCCAGCAGTTCTTTACAGGGAAGCGAGCAGTACTTC.